These 28 T cell receptor beta chains originate from one sample sequenced in a study of shared clonotypes between healthy human individuals. The table came from immunoSEQ multiplex PCR; TCRdb's copy has only in-frame clones and leaves some out. The sample includes 2 million to 2.5 million clones, 85% to 95% of them seen just once. Sequenced sample: naive CD4+ T cells from PBMCs. Described subset: CD45RA+ positively selected. Receptors originate from a man younger than 30 in good health. Some clones in this sample may be carry-over from other donors' samples.

V usage is TRBV28 and J usage is TRBJ1-2, with D unclear. Germline lookup yields CDR1 MDHEN and CDR2 SYDVKM. V was shortened by 6 bases and J by 0 bases, with 11 bases between the two germline ends. There are 14 residues in the CDR3. DNA for the CDR3: TGTGCCAGCAGCCTCGCTCCCTCTAACTATGGCTACACCTTC. Protein product: CASSLAPSNYGYTF.

A single count supports this clone. The rearrangement links TRBV30 to TRBJ1-5; TRBD1 might be the D (5 bases). Germline CDR1 reads GTSNPN; CDR2 reads SVGIG (reference sequence). V lost 0 bases, J lost 5 bases, and 20 bases lay in between. The CDR3 runs 17 residues. CDR3 nucleotide sequence: TGTGCCTGGAGTGTCCCCGGGGGGAGGGTCAGCCATCAGCCCCAGCATTTT. Translation: CAWSVPGGRVSHQPQHF.

A word on this clone: Other DNA sequences in this sample translate to the same CDR3. The rearrangement joins TRBV5-6 to TRBJ1-4; D may be TRBD1 (5 bases). This CDR3 is built from 18 residues. CDR1 is SGHDT, CDR2 YYEEEE, per germline. Trimming removed 2 bases from V and 0 bases from J, with 17 bases in between. The CDR3 DNA reads as TGTGCCAGCAGCTTCTGGAGGGATAGGGGTGCAACTAATGAAAAACTGTTTTTT. It translates to CASSFWRDRGATNEKLFF.

The genes are TRBV6-6 and TRBJ2-7; 9 nucleotides agree with TRBD1. Germline CDR1 and CDR2: MNHNY and SVGAGI (reference sequence). The V gene end was trimmed by 5 bases and the J gene end by 3 bases; junction bases not matched to a gene: 5. The CDR3 loop spans 14 amino acids. CDR3 sequence: CASSDRGGYYEQYF. The CDR3 DNA reads TGTGCCAGCAGTGACAGGGGGGGGTACTACGAGCAGTACTTC.

The CDR3 bases are TGTGCCAGCTCAAGCCGTGGCAGGGCTGGAAACACCATATATTTT. Translation gives CASSSRGRAGNTIYF. The genes are TRBV28 and TRBJ1-3; tentatively, D is TRBD1 (5 bases). Germline values: CDR1 MDHEN, CDR2 SYDVKM. The germline V and J ends were trimmed by 8 bases and 2 bases, with 16 bases remaining between them. CDR3 length: 15 residues.

Here the CDR3 reads CASSFLSSYEQYF. CDR3 nucleotides: TGTGCCAGCAGCTTCCTTTCCTCCTACGAGCAGTACTTC. This chain connects TRBV6-4 to TRBJ2-7; D is unresolved. V lost 6 bases and J 0 bases, leaving 9 bases between the germline ends. CDR1 and CDR2 (germline): MRHNA, SNTAGT. The CDR3 contains 13 residues.

On this clone: This sample includes further DNA sequences coding for the same CDR3. This chain uses TRBV5-1 with TRBJ2-5; D uncertain. Trimming removed 4 bases from V and 4 bases from J, with 14 bases in between. There are 14 residues in the CDR3. Germline CDR1 and CDR2: SGHRS and YFSETQ. The CDR3 nucleotides read TGCGCCAGCAGCCCCGGTTCCGTAGGAGAGACCCAGTACTTC. Amino acids: CASSPGSVGETQYF.

The chain carries TRBV9 and TRBJ2-1; 8 bases match TRBD1. The CDR3 contains 15 residues. The V and J ends lost 4 bases and 4 bases, in that order; junction bases with no gene match: 7. Germline CDR1 and CDR2: SGDLS and YYNGEE. The CDR3 DNA sequence: TGTGCCAGCAGCCCCGGGGACAGGACGTACAATGAGCAGTTCTTC. Protein product: CASSPGDRTYNEQFF.

This clone was counted once. This chain joins TRBV29-1 and TRBJ2-5, with TRBD1 matching 9 bases. The germline gives CDR1 SQVTM, CDR2 ANQGSEA. The CDR3 sequence is 14 residues long. The V segment lost 7 bases and the J segment 0 bases; nucleotides outside the gene matches: 6. The CDR3 DNA reads TGCAGCGGCCGGACAGGGGCTAACCAAGAGACCCAGTACTTC. Protein: CSGRTGANQETQYF.

This chain uses TRBV6-1 with TRBJ1-4, with no clear D. The V end was cut by 7 bases, the J end by 0 bases, with 9 bases between. Germline V gene sequence: CDR1 MNHNS, CDR2 SASEGT. This CDR3 has 14 residues. CDR3 sequence: CASIYEPTNEKLFF. CDR3 DNA sequence: TGTGCCAGCATCTACGAGCCAACTAATGAAAAACTGTTTTTT.

This rearrangement joins TRBV13 to TRBJ2-3; the D gene is possibly TRBD1 (5 bases). V shed 5 bases and J shed 3 bases, with 18 bases lying between them. There are 16 residues in the CDR3. Germline V gives CDR1 PRHDT, CDR2 FYEKMQ (reference sequence). Written as DNA, the CDR3 is TGTGCCAGCAGCCCCCTAGGGGCAGGGTTGACAGATACGCAGTATTTT. It codes for CASSPLGAGLTDTQYF.

The V call is TRBV7-2, the J call TRBJ2-4; possible D gene TRBD2, 6 bases. The CDR3 length is 15 residues. Trimming pared 3 bases from V and 0 bases from J, leaving 9 bases between. Germline CDR1 is SGHTA and CDR2 is FQGNSA. CDR3 protein: CASSLWREAKNIQYF. In nucleotides, the CDR3 is TGTGCCAGCAGCTTGTGGAGGGAAGCCAAAAACATTCAGTACTTC.

The V gene is TRBV5-1, the J gene TRBJ1-2; D remains ambiguous. Germline-derived CDR1 and CDR2 are SGHRS and YFSETQ. Trimming shortened V by 0 bases and J by 2 bases, and 11 bases separated the two germline ends. The CDR3 extends over 15 amino acids. The CDR3 DNA is TGCGCCAGCAGCTTGGACGGCAGGACCAACTATGGCTACACCTTC. It translates to CASSLDGRTNYGYTF.

In regard to this clone: Distinct nucleotide sequences in the sample also encode this CDR3. The genes are TRBV6-5 and TRBJ1-1; TRBD1 agrees at 7 bases. This CDR3 spans 13 amino acids. The germline V gene encodes CDR1 MNHEY and CDR2 SVGAGI. The V gene end was trimmed by 6 bases and the J gene end by 5 bases; junction bases not matched to a gene: 6. In DNA, the CDR3 is TGTGCCAGCAGCCGACAGGGCGGAACTGAAGCTTTCTTT. Protein product: CASSRQGGTEAFF.

In nucleotides, the CDR3 is TGCGCCAGCAGCTCGACTAGGGTTGGCTACAATGAGCAGTTCTTC. Its protein product is CASSSTRVGYNEQFF. V and J are TRBV5-1 and TRBJ2-1, with D tentatively TRBD2 (6 bases). V gave up 3 bases and J gave up 3 bases, with 13 bases separating them. CDR3 length: 15 residues. From germline, CDR1 is SGHRS and CDR2 YFSETQ.

The chain links TRBV7-2 to TRBJ2-3; 12 bases match TRBD2. V gave up 5 bases and J gave up 2 bases; unmatched junction bases: 5. The CDR3 covers 16 residues. CDR1 is SGHTA and CDR2 is FQGNSA in the germline V gene. CDR3: CASSPGLAGITDTQYF. The CDR3 nucleotides read TGTGCCAGCAGCCCAGGACTAGCGGGGATCACAGATACGCAGTATTTT.

V gene TRBV21-1 combines with J gene TRBJ2-7; TRBD2 was called by the table and not checked on the DNA. TRBV21-1 is marked as a pseudogene. This CDR3 is built from 19 residues. CDR3 amino acids: CASSYVPGLAGGPLGEQYF. The CDR3 DNA reads as TGTGCCAGCAGCTACGTCCCGGGACTAGCGGGAGGGCCCTTGGGGGAGCAGTACTTC.

J is TRBJ2-2 and V is TRBV7-9; D unclear. Germline CDR1 and CDR2: SEHNR and FQNEAQ (reference sequence). V lost 5 bases to trimming and J lost 6 bases, with 13 bases between them. The CDR3 is made up of 14 amino acids. The CDR3 region has the DNA TGTGCCAGCAGCGCCTGGGCTGGGGCCGGGGAGCTGTTTTTT. Protein sequence: CASSAWAGAGELFF.

This chain uses TRBV14 with TRBJ1-3; D gene unclear. CDR1 and CDR2 (germline): SGHDN, FVKESK. Trimming left V 4 bases short and J 8 bases short, with 6 bases between. The CDR3 sequence is 11 residues long. The CDR3 DNA reads as TGTGCCAGCAGCCTAGCGGACACCATATATTTT. This codes for CASSLADTIYF.

This rearrangement joins TRBV4-1 to TRBJ1-1, with D possibly TRBD1 on 5 matching bases. The ends were cut back, 2 bases at V and 4 bases at J, with 11 bases in the middle. This CDR3 is built from 14 residues. Germline V gives CDR1 MGHRA, CDR2 YSYEKL. The CDR3 DNA follows: TGCGCCAGCAGCCAACAGGGATCCGCCACTGAAGCTTTCTTT. This translates into CASSQQGSATEAFF.

The chain has TRBV13 and TRBJ2-7; 10 nucleotides align to TRBD2. Germline-derived CDR1 and CDR2 are PRHDT and FYEKMQ (reference sequence). V was clipped by 5 bases and J by 9 bases; unmatched bases: 7. This CDR3 is built from 13 residues. CDR3 protein: CASSTSGRAGQYF. As DNA, the CDR3 is TGTGCCAGCAGCACAAGCGGGAGGGCGGGGCAGTACTTC.

The chain is built from TRBV9 and TRBJ1-1, with D perhaps TRBD1 (6 bases). CDR1 is SGDLS and CDR2 is YYNGEE in the germline V gene. There are 14 residues in the CDR3. Deletions cut 0 bases from V and 10 bases from J, with 16 bases between. CDR3 amino acids: CASSVAGVDGLAFF. The CDR3, as DNA: TGTGCCAGCAGCGTAGCAGGGGTCGACGGATTAGCTTTCTTT.

The gene calls are TRBV5-1 and TRBJ1-1; no clear D. The CDR3 consists of 14 residues. The V and J ends lost 4 bases and 4 bases respectively, with 14 bases between them. Germline V gene data show CDR1 as SGHRS and CDR2 as YFSETQ. The CDR3 loop is CASSKTDGLTEAFF. For the CDR3, the DNA is TGCGCCAGCAGCAAAACCGACGGGCTCACTGAAGCTTTCTTT.

This clone has a single count. The chain recombines TRBV7-2 with TRBJ2-4; maybe TRBD2 (6 bases). Trimming cost V 0 bases and J 0 bases, with 18 bases left between them. The CDR3 contains 19 residues. Germline lookup yields CDR1 SGHTA and CDR2 FQGNSA. The CDR3 region is CASSLAWGTLTLAKNIQYF. In DNA, the CDR3 is TGTGCCAGCAGCTTAGCGTGGGGGACTCTAACTCTAGCCAAAAACATTCAGTACTTC. The whole variable domain, remainder taken from reference TRBV7-2 and TRBJ2-4, is GAGVSQSPSNKVTEKGKDVELRCDPISGHTALYWYRQSLGQGLEFLIYFQGNSAPDKSGLPSDRFSAERTGGSVSTLTIQRTQQEDSAVYLCASSLAWGTLTLAKNIQYFGAGTRLSVL.

J is TRBJ2-1 and V is TRBV28; D may correspond to TRBD1 or TRBD2 (6 bases each). Trimming took 7 bases from V and 1 from J, leaving 17 bases between them. CDR3 length: 16 amino acids. The V gene's germline CDR1 is MDHEN and CDR2 SYDVKM. Here the CDR3 reads CASIEGGTLSYNEQFF. CDR3 nucleotide sequence: TGTGCCAGCATCGAGGGGGGAACCCTTTCCTACAATGAGCAGTTCTTC.

V gene TRBV30 combines with J gene TRBJ1-3; unclear D gene. The V end lost 2 bases, the J end lost 0 bases, and 11 bases lay between the germline ends. The CDR3 has 15 amino acids. Germline values: CDR1 GTSNPN, CDR2 SVGIG (reference sequence). CDR3 in DNA: TGTGCCTGGAGTCCCTCGGCCCTCTCTGGAAACACCATATATTTT. It encodes CAWSPSALSGNTIYF.

The chain carries TRBV6-5 and TRBJ1-1, with D possibly matching TRBD1 (5 bases). Trimming took 6 bases from V and 3 from J, leaving 14 bases between them. Germline CDR1 and CDR2: MNHEY and SVGAGI. This CDR3 is 14 amino acids long. CDR3 loop: CASSSRGGYTEAFF. The CDR3 bases are TGTGCCAGCAGCTCTCGTGGGGGGTACACTGAAGCTTTCTTT.

V is TRBV5-1 and J is TRBJ2-1, with 7 bases lining up with TRBD2. The V gene end was trimmed by 0 bases and the J gene end by 0 bases; junction bases not matched to a gene: 6. The CDR3 spans 17 residues. CDR1 is SGHRS, CDR2 YFSETQ, per germline. CDR3 protein: CASSLAPSGSSYNEQFF. The DNA of the CDR3 is TGCGCCAGCAGCTTGGCCCCTAGCGGAAGCTCCTACAATGAGCAGTTCTTC.